This TCR beta chain appears in the sequencing data of a study of blood T cell repertoires in COVID-19. The table came from immunoSEQ multiplex PCR; TCRdb's copy has only in-frame clones and leaves some out. Counted here are approximately 210,000 clones, 70% to 85% occurring once; the ten biggest clones make up 3% to 3.5%. With 5 bases removed from V and 3 bases from J, the gap between germline ends came to 17 bases. The CDR3 sequence is 16 residues long. Germline CDR1 PRHDT, CDR2 FYEKMQ (reference sequence). The gene calls are TRBV13 and TRBJ2-1; possible D gene TRBD2, 6 bases. Sample: PBMCs or T cells enriched from blood (not recorded which). The TCR comes from a woman aged 60-75 years who had recovered from COVID-19. The CDR3 protein is CASSLRARGIYNEQFF. The CDR3 coding sequence is TGTGCCAGCAGCCTTAGAGCACGCGGGATCTACAATGAGCAGTTCTTC. Supplemented by reference TRBV13 and TRBJ2-1, the full variable domain reads AAGVIQSPRHLIKEKRETATLKCYPIPRHDTVYWYQQGPGQDPQFLISFYEKMQSDKGSIPDRFSAQQFSDYHSELNMSSLELGDSALYFCASSLRARGIYNEQFFGPGTRLTVL.